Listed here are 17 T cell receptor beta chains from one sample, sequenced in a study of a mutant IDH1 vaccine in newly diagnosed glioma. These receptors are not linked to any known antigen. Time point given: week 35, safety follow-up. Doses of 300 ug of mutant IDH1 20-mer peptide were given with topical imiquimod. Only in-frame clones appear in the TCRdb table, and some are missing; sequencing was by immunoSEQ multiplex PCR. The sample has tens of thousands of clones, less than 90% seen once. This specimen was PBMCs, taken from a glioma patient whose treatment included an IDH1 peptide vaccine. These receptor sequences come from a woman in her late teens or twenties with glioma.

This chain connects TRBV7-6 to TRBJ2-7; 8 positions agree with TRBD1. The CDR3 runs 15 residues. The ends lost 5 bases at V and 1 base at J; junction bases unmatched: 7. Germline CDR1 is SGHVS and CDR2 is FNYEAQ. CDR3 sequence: CASSRGQGGSYEQYF. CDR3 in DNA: TGTGCCAGCAGCCGCGGACAGGGTGGTTCCTACGAGCAGTACTTC.

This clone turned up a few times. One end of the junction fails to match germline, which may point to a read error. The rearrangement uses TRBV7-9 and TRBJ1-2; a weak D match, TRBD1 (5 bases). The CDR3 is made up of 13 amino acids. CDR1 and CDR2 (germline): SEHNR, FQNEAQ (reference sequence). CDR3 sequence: CASSPPREGRDNF. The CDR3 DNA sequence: TGTGCCAGCAGCCCGCCTCGGGAGGGGCGCGACAACTTC.

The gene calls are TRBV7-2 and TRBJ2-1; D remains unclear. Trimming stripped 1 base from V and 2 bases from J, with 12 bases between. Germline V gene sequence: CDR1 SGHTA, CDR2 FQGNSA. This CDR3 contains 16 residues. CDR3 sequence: CASSLVVASPYNEQFF. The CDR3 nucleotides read TGTGCCAGCAGCTTAGTAGTGGCATCACCCTACAATGAGCAGTTCTTC. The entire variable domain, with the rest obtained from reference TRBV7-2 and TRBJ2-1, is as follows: GAGVSQSPSNKVTEKGKDVELRCDPISGHTALYWYRQSLGQGLEFLIYFQGNSAPDKSGLPSDRFSAERTGGSVSTLTIQRTQQEDSAVYLCASSLVVASPYNEQFFGPGTRLTVL.

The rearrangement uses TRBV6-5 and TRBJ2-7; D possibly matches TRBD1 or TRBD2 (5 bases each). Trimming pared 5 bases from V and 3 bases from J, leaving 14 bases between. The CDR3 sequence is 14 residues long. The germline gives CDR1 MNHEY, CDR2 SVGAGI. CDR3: CASSKGDLDYEQYF. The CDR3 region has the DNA TGTGCCAGCAGTAAAGGGGACCTCGACTACGAGCAGTACTTC.

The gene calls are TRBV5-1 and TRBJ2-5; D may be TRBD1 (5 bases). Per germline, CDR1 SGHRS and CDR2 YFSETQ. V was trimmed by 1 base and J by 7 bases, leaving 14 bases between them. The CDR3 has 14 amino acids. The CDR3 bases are TGCGCCAGCAGCTTGAGCCCAGGGCCCGGGACCCAGTACTTC. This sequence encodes CASSLSPGPGTQYF.

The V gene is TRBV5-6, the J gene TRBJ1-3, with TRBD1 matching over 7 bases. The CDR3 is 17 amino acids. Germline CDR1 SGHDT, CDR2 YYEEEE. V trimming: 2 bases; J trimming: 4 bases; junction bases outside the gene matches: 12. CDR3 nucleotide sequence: TGTGCCAGCAGCTTCCGACAGGGCGCCTACCTCGGAAACACCATATATTTT. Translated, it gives CASSFRQGAYLGNTIYF.

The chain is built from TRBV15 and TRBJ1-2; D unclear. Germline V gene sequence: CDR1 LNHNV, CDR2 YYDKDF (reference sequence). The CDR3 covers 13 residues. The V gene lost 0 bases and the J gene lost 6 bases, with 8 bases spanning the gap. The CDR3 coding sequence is TGTGCCACCAGCAGAGATTATCCAGATGGCTACACCTTC. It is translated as CATSRDYPDGYTF. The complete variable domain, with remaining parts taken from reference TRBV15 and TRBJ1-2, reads DAMVIQNPRYQVTQFGKPVTLSCSQTLNHNVMYWYQQKSSQAPKLLFHYYDKDFNNEADTPDNFQSRRPNTSFCFLDIRSPGLGDTAMYLCATSRDYPDGYTFGSGTRLTVV.

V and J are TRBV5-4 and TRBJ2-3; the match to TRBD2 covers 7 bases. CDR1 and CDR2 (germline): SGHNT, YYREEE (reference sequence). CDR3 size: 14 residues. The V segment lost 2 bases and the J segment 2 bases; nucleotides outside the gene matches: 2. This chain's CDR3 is CASSFLAVTDTQYF. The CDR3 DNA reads TGTGCCAGCAGCTTCCTAGCGGTCACAGATACGCAGTATTTT.

The CDR3 region has the DNA TGTGCCAGCAGTCGACCGACAGGGGATAGGTACGAGCAGTACTTC. Protein sequence: CASSRPTGDRYEQYF. The gene calls are TRBV6-5 and TRBJ2-7, with 8 bases lining up with TRBD1. Germline V CDR1 and CDR2: MNHEY, SVGAGI. The CDR3 has 15 amino acids. V trimming: 5 bases; J trimming: 4 bases; junction bases outside the gene matches: 10.

CDR3 DNA sequence: TGCGCCAGCAGCCTGGCCGGGACAGGAAACTCTGGGGCCAACGTCCTGACTTTC. Encoded protein: CASSLAGTGNSGANVLTF. This chain links TRBV5-1 with TRBJ2-6, with TRBD1 identical over 8 bases. Germline V lookup: CDR1 SGHRS, CDR2 YFSETQ. The trim removed 4 bases at V and 0 bases at J, leaving 9 bases unmatched. There are 18 residues in the CDR3. Based on the CDR3 plus reference TRBV5-1 and TRBJ2-6, the full variable domain is KAGVTQTPRYLIKTRGQQVTLSCSPISGHRSVSWYQQTPGQGLQFLFEYFSETQRNKGNFPGRFSGRQFSNSRSEMNVSTLELGDSALYLCASSLAGTGNSGANVLTFGAGSRLTVL.

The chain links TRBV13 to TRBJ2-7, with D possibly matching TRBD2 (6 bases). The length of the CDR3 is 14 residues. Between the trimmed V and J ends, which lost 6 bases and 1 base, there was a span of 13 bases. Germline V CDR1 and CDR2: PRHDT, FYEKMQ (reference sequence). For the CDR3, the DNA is TGTGCCAGCAGTCACTGGGGGGAATCCTACGAGCAGTACTTC. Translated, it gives CASSHWGESYEQYF.

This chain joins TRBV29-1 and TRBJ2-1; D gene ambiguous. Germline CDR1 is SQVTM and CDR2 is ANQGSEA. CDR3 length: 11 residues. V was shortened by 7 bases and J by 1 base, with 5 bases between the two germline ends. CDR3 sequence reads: CSAGSYNEQFF. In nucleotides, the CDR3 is TGCAGCGCAGGTTCCTACAATGAGCAGTTCTTC.

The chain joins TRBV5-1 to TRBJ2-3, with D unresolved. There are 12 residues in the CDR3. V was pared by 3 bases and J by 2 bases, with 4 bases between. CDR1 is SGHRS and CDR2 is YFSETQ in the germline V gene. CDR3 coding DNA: TGCGCCAGCAGCTGGGACACAGATACGCAGTATTTT. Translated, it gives CASSWDTDTQYF.

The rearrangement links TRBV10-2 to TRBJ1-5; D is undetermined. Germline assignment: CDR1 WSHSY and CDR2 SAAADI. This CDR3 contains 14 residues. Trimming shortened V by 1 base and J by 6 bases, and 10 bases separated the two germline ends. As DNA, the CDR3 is TGCGCCAGCAGTGAGTTGGCAGCAAGTCAGCCCCAGCATTTT. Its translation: CASSELAASQPQHF.

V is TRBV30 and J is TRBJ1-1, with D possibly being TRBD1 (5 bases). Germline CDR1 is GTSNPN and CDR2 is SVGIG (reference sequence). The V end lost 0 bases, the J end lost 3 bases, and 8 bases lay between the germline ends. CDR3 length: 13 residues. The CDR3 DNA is TGTGCCTGGAGTGTGGGAGGGGACACTGAAGCTTTCTTT. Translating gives CAWSVGGDTEAFF.

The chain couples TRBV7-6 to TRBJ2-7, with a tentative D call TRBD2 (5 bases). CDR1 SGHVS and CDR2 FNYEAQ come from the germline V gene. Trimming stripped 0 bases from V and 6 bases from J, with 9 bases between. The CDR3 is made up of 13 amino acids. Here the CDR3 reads CASSLARGSEQYF. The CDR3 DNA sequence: TGTGCCAGCAGCTTAGCCCGCGGGTCCGAGCAGTACTTC.

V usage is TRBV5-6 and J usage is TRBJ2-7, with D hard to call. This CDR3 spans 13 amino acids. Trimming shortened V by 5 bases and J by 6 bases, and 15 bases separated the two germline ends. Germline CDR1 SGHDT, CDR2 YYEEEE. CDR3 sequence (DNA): TGTGCCAGCAGTCCCCCAGCCGAGAGCGAGCAGTACTTC. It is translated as CASSPPAESEQYF.